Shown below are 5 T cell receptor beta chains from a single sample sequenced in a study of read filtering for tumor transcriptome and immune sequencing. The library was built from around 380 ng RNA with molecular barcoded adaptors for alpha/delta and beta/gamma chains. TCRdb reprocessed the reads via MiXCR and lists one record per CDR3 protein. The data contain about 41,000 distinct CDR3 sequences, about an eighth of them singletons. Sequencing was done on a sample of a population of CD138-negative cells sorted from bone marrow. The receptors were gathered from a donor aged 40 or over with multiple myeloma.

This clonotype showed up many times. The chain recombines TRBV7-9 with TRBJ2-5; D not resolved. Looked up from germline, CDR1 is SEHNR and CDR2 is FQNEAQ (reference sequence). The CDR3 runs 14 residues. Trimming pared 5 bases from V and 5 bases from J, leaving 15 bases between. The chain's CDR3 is CASSPREGLETQYF. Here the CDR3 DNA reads TGTGCCAGCAGCCCACGTGAAGGTCTGGAGACCCAGTACTTC.

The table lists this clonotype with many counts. The CDR3 DNA is TGTGCCAGCGCCCTGACGGACGATAATTCACCCCTCCACTTT. This codes for CASALTDDNSPLHF. This rearrangement joins TRBV27 to TRBJ1-6; D ambiguous. The CDR3 covers 14 residues. CDR1 is MNHEY, CDR2 SMNVEV, per germline (reference sequence). The ends were cut back, 8 bases at V and 5 bases at J, with 13 bases in the middle.

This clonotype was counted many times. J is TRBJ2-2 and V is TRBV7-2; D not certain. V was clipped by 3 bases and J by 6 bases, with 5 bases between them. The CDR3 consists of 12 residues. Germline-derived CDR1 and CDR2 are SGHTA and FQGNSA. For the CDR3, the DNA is TGTGCCAGCAGCTTGAGTTCCGGGGAGCTGTTTTTT. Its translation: CASSLSSGELFF. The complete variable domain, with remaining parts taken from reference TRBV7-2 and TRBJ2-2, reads GAGVSQSPSNKVTEKGKDVELRCDPISGHTALYWYRQSLGQGLEFLIYFQGNSAPDKSGLPSDRFSAERTGGSVSTLTIQRTQQEDSAVYLCASSLSSGELFFGEGSRLTVL.

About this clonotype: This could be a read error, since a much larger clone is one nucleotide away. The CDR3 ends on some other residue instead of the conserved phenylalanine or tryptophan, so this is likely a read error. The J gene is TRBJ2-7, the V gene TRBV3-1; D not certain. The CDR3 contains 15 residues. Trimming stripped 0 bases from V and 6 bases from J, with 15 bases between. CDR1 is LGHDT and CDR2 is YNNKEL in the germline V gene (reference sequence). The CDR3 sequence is CASSQDRAHSPEQYS. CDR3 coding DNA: TGTGCCAGCAGCCAAGACCGGGCACATTCCCCCGAGCAGTACTCC.

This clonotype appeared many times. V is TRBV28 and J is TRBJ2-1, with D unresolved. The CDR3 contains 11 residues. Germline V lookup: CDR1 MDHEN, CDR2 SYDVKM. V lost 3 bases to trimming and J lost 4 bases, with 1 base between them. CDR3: CASSLYNEQFF. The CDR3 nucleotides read TGTGCCAGCAGTTTGTACAATGAGCAGTTCTTC.